This TCR beta chain was sequenced during a study of cytomegalovirus exposure and HLA in healthy donors. Study-wide points: In vitro testing confirmed a few CMV-associated chains as specific for CMV antigens. Subsequent analysis revealed that first-cohort TCR clusters tended to co-occur in the roughly 120 validation repertoires.

Profiled with immunoSEQ multiplex PCR; TCRdb holds only in-frame clones, not every one. The sample yields about 220,000 clones, around nine tenths seen once. CDR3 length equals 14 residues. The germline CDR1 and CDR2 sequences are SNHLY and FYNNEI. The V and J ends lost 6 bases and 0 bases, in that order; junction bases with no gene match: 2. With respect to this clone: Its antigen remains unknown.

The chain recombines TRBV2 with TRBJ2-7; the match to TRBD1 covers 10 bases. The clonotype originates from a woman aged 18 to 35 in good health and CMV-seronegative. Specimen: PBMCs. CDR3 in amino acids: CASSGTGVSYEQYF. The CDR3 DNA sequence: TGTGCCAGCAGCGGGACAGGGGTCTCCTACGAGCAGTACTTC.